This entry describes one TCR beta chain. Its antigen is as yet unknown. Trimming stripped 0 bases from V and 7 bases from J, with 7 bases between. The V gene's germline CDR1 is SGHTA and CDR2 FQGNSA. The CDR3 is 12 amino acids. Donors showed nominal health when sampled, although they likely had unrecorded immune exposures. The PCR made use of 60 Vbeta and 13 Jbeta primers. Using immunoSEQ multiplex PCR, the repertoire was profiled, and TCRdb retains in-frame clones only, with some absent. This sample has roughly 250,000 clones, with approximately 84% found just once. This sample is drawn from a study of cytomegalovirus exposure and HLA in healthy donors. Looking at the study overall: Most donors, 70% to 85% of a few hundred genotyped, fell in the Caucasian-associated ancestry cluster. Points from the study as a whole: Judged likely to be a sequencing artifact was a cluster of highly shared sequence variants.

Sequenced input: PBMCs. The chain recombines TRBV7-2 with TRBJ2-7; D not resolved. The TCR comes from a woman in her thirties or forties in good health and CMV-seropositive. As DNA, the CDR3 is TGTGCCAGCAGCTTAGCGATGAGGGAGCAGTACTTC. It codes for CASSLAMREQYF. Full variable domain (missing parts from reference TRBV7-2 and TRBJ2-7): GAGVSQSPSNKVTEKGKDVELRCDPISGHTALYWYRQSLGQGLEFLIYFQGNSAPDKSGLPSDRFSAERTGGSVSTLTIQRTQQEDSAVYLCASSLAMREQYFGPGTRLTVT.